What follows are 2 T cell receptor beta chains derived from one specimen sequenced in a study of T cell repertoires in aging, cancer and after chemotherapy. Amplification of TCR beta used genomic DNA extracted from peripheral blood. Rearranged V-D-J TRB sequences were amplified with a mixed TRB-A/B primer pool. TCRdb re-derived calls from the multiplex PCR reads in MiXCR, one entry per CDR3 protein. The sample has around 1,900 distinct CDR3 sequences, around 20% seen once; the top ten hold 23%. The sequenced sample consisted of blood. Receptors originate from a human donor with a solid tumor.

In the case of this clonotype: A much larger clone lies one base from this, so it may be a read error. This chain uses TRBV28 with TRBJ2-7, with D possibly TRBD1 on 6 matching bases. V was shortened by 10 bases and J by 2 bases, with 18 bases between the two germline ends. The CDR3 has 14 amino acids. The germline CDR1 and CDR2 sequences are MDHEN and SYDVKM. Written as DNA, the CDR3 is TGTGCCACCAATCCCGGGACAAGGACCTACGAGCAGTACTTC. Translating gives CATNPGTRTYEQYF.

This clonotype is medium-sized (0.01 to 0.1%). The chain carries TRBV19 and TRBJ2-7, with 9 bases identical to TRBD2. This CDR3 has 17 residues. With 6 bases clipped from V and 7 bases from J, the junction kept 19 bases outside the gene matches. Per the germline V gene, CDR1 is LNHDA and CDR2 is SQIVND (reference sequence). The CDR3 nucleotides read TGTGCCAGTAGCCCCCATCGGGGACTAGCAAGTCCTGGAGAGCAGTACTTC. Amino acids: CASSPHRGLASPGEQYF.